This T cell receptor (beta chain) comes out of a study of blood T cells in healthy people across ages. Study context: About one barcoded beta molecule per two T cells was captured by template switching. Whole-study results and caveats: Total diversity from one million sequenced T cells was likely underestimated. Expanded clonotype changes were possibly confounded by unknown donor CMV status.

The germline gives CDR1 DFQATT, CDR2 SNEGSKA (reference sequence). The CDR3 is 16 residues long. It was with a sample-barcoded 5' primer and a J-beta primer mix that a second PCR of roughly 7 to 12 cycles was run. Carrying 12 random nucleotides, a template-switch adaptor labeled each individual cDNA molecule. TCRdb re-derived calls from the 5' RACE reads in MiXCR, one entry per CDR3 protein. This sample carries roughly 570,000 distinct CDR3 sequences, roughly 28% of them seen once, and the ten largest clones take about 18%. As concerns this clonotype: The antigen is undetermined. One junction end disagrees with the germline gene, perhaps due to a read error.

This sequence originates from a woman aged 70-85 years in good health. The sequenced material came from blood. The chain combines TRBV20-1 with TRBJ2-3, with D possibly being TRBD1 (5 bases). The CDR3 DNA reads as TGCAGCGCTAGAGATGTCAGCAGGGCGTACACAGATACGCAGTATTTT. It yields the protein CSARDVSRAYTDTQYF.